This T cell receptor (beta chain) was found in a study of T-cell reconstitution after alpha-beta-depleted transplantation in children. The authors prepared the TCRbeta library with unique molecular identifiers. TCRdb re-analysed the PCR reads in MiXCR, keeping a single row per CDR3 protein. Of approximately 350,000 distinct CDR3 sequences listed, under 13% are singletons. The clonotype originates from a human donor who donated a stem cell graft to a child with acute lymphoblastic leukemia. The sequences come from PBMCs from the stem cell graft donor, collected from the stem cell graft.

As DNA, the CDR3 is TGCGCCAGCAGCCTGCTCACCTGGACTAAGACAGATACGCAGTATTTT. Amino acid sequence: CASSLLTWTKTDTQYF. V gene TRBV4-3 combines with J gene TRBJ2-3, with D possibly matching TRBD2 (6 bases). Trimming pared 4 bases from V and 3 bases from J, leaving 17 bases between. The CDR3 extends over 16 amino acids. Germline assignment: CDR1 LGHNA and CDR2 YSLEER.